The entry below gives a single TCR beta chain sequence along with its context. Its cognate antigen has yet to be identified. Qualities for individual bases were not recorded, and no much larger clone is one base off. From its cysteine to its phenylalanine, the CDR3 spans 13 amino acids. Only CDR3 DNA remains: 39 bases, in frame from the first base. Trimming costs V 6 bases and J 2 bases, and their ends lie 9 bases apart. The data originate from a study of blood T cell repertoires in COVID-19 (dated by TCRdb to between 2020 and 2021). In terms of the full investigation: Samples from collaborators originated in the United States, Italy and Spain and spanned both the acute and convalescent phases of COVID-19. The material from the prospective study consisted of cDNA or gDNA derived from T cells, B-cell-depleted T cells, or PBMCs. The dataset comprised deeply sampled blood TCRbeta repertoires from subjects exposed to, actively infected with, or recovered from COVID-19. The repertoires were released in a freely available public database meant as a resource for research on the immune response to SARS-CoV-2. Samples came from the ongoing ImmuneRACE study (first 160 participants) plus 1,254 subjects from 6 global collaborators. A de-identified subject ID, COVID-19 status, age in years and sex were almost always included in the sample metadata. Where available, HLA class I and class II types were taken from metadata supplied by the sample provider and were not determined by assay-based typing.

Broader findings and caveats from the paper: Clinical and demographic metadata were provided uncurated, with the amount varying by source and participant.

TCRbeta CDR3 regions were amplified from genomic DNA using the immunoSEQ Assay, a bias-controlled multiplex PCR. From the authors' description of their analysis: Nucleated cell counts per sample were estimated from amplification of reference gene primers within the assay. To quantify the absolute abundance of each unique TCRbeta CDR3 rearrangement, sequence reads were collapsed and filtered. Productive Simpson clonality was computed per sample as the square root of Simpson's diversity index over productive rearrangements. This immuneACCESS table, as held by TCRdb, lists in-frame sequences with V and J called but not all clones. Of the missing ones, under half trace to an unresolved V gene in checked studies; the others have no known cause. V and J calls and clone size are as listed in that table; D and trimming were resolved from the DNA. The sample table shows 200,000 to 250,000 clones, and about four fifths are seen once. The top ten clonotypes cover around 7.2% of the sample.

One collaborating source in Seattle enrolled patients while the patients were actively infected and followed the patients over time throughout the course of disease. Each collaborating institution followed its own protocols to collect whole blood in K2EDTA tubes. For TCRbeta analysis, collaborator samples were shipped as frozen whole blood, as isolated PBMCs, or as DNA extracted from either sample type. Sequencing used peripheral blood. The sequence is built from TRBV12-3 or TRBV12-4 and TRBJ2-3, with the D gene call left open. The clonotype was recovered from a woman aged 80 or over with COVID-19, enrolled during active disease. The nucleotide sequence reads TGTGCCAGCAGCGATACTAACACAGATACGCAGTATTTT. Its product reads: CASSDTNTDTQYF.